This TCR beta chain was captured in a study of shared clonotypes between healthy human individuals. Overall study findings and caveats: Researchers sampled blood only, noting tissue repertoires likely differ.

A remark on this clone: Its specificity is not known.

The CDR3 is made up of 14 amino acids. The germline V gene has CDR1 LNHDA and CDR2 SQIVND (reference sequence). V lost 7 bases, J lost 4 bases, and 16 bases lay in between. Researchers ran the assay at a deep level. For sorted subsets, approximately 0.2 ug DNA per replicate equaled roughly 29,000 T cell genomes. Method: immunoSEQ multiplex PCR; TCRdb's copy keeps in-frame clones and lacks some. Of approximately 2,000,000 clones listed, 85% to 95% are singletons. The sequenced sample was naive CD4+ T cells from PBMCs. Subset indicated: CD45RA+ positively selected. This receptor was obtained from a man between 18 and 29 years old in good health. Some clones in this sample may be carry-over from other donors' samples. V is TRBV19 and J is TRBJ1-2; D is unresolved. CDR3 loop: CASTPTLEGYGYTF. The CDR3 DNA is TGTGCCAGTACCCCCACGCTCGAGGGCTATGGCTACACCTTC.